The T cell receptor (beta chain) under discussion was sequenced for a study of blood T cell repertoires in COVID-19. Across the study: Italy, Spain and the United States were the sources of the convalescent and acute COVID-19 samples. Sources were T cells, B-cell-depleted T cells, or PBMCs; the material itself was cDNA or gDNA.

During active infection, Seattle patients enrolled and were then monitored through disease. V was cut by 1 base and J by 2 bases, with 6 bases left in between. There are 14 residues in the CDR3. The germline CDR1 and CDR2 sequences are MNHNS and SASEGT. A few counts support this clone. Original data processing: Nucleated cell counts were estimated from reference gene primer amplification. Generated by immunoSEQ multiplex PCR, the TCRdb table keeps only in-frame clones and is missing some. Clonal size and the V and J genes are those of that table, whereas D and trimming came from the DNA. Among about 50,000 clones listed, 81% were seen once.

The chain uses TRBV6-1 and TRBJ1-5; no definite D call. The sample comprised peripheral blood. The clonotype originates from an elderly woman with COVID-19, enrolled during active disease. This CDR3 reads CASSEGPGNQPQHF. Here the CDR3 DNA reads TGTGCCAGCAGTGAAGGCCCGGGCAATCAGCCCCAGCATTTT.